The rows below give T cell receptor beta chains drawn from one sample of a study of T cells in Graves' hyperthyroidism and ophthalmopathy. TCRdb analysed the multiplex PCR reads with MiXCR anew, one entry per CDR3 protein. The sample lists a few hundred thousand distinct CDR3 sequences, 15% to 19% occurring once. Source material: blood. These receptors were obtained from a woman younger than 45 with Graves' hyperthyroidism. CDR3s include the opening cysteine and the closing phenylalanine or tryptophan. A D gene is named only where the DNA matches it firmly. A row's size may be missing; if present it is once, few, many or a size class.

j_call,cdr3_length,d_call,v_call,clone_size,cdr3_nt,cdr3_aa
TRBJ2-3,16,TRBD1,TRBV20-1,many,TGCAGTGCTAGGGGGCCGGGACAGGGGACCACAGATACGCAGTATTTT,CSARGPGQGTTDTQYF
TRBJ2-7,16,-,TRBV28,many,TGTGCCAGCAGTTTCCCCCACGGGAGTTACTCCTACGAGCAGTACTTC,CASSFPHGSYSYEQYF
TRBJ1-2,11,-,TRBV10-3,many,TGTGCCATCTCCAGGGACTATGGCTACACCTTC,CAISRDYGYTF
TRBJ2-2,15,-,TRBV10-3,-,TGTGCCATCAGTGAGGTTAGCGGGAACACCGGGGAGCTGTTTTTT,CAISEVSGNTGELFF
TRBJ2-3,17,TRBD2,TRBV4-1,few,TGCGCCAGCAGCCACAAAAAGCGGGATCAACACACAGATACGCAGTATTTT,CASSHKKRDQHTDTQYF
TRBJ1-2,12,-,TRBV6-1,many,TGTGCCAGCAGTGAAGCCGGCAGGCAGTACACCTTC,CASSEAGRQYTF
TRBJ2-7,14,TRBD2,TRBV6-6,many,TGTGCCAGCAGTTACCGTGGGACTAGTTCGGGGCAGTACTTC,CASSYRGTSSGQYF
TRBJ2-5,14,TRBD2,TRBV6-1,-,TGTGCCAGCCCGGGAGCGGGGATTGGAGAGACCCAGTACTTC,CASPGAGIGETQYF
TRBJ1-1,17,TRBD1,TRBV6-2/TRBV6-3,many,TGTGCCAGCAGTTCCCTGGGACAGAGCAGACTGAACACTGAAGCTTTCTTT,CASSSLGQSRLNTEAFF
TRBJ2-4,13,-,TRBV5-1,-,TGCGCCAGCAGCTGGGGCCGCAAAAACATTCAGTACTTC,CASSWGRKNIQYF
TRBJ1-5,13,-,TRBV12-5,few,TGTGCTAGTGGTTTGGTGAGAGATCAGCCCCAGCATTTT,CASGLVRDQPQHF
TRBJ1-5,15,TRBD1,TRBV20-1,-,TGCAGTGCTAGAGAAAGGGGGCTGGGTAATCAGCCCCAGCATTTT,CSARERGLGNQPQHF
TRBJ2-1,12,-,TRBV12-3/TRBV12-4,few,TGTGCCAGCAGTCCAGGCAACAATGAGCAGTTCTTC,CASSPGNNEQFF
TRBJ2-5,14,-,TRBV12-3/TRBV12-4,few,TGTGCCAGCAGTTCCAACCGGGCTGGAGAGACCCAGTACTTC,CASSSNRAGETQYF
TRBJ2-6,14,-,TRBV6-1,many,TGTGCCAGCAGGGGGTCCTCTGGGGCCAACGTCCTGACTTTC,CASRGSSGANVLTF
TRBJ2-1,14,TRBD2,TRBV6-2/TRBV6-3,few,TGTGCCAGCAGCGGACTAGCGGCAGACAATGAGCAGTTCTTC,CASSGLAADNEQFF
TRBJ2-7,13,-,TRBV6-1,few,TGTGCCAGCAGTGCTCTCCCAAGCATTGAGCAGTACTTC,CASSALPSIEQYF
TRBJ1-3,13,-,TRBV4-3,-,TGCGCCAGCTCGTGGGCCCCTGGAAACACCATATATTTT,CASSWAPGNTIYF
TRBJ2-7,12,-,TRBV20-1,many,TGCAGTGCTAGTTACAGCTCCTACGAGCAGTACTTC,CSASYSSYEQYF
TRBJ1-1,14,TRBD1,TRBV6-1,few,TGTGCCAGCAGATCTACAGGGGCCAGGACTGAAGCTTTCTTT,CASRSTGARTEAFF
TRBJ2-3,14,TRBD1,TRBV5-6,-,TGTGCCAGCATCGGGACAGGGAACACAGATACGCAGTATTTT,CASIGTGNTDTQYF
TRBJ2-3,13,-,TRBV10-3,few,TGTGCCATCTCGGCAGGGGTAGCAGATACGCAGTATTTT,CAISAGVADTQYF
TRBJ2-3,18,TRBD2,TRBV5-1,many,TGCGCCAGCAGCCCCATCCAACGCGGGAGAATCGTATCAGATACGCAGTATTTT,CASSPIQRGRIVSDTQYF
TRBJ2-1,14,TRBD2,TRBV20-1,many,TGCAGTGGAACTAGCGGGAGGGCCCAAAATGAGCAGTTCTTC,CSGTSGRAQNEQFF
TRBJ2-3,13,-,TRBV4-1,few,TGCGCCAGCAGCCAAGATCCGGCAGATACGCAGTATTTT,CASSQDPADTQYF
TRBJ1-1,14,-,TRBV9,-,TGTGCCAGCAGCCCAAGGGGATGGTTCACTGAAGCTTTCTTT,CASSPRGWFTEAFF
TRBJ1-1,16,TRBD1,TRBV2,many,TGTGCCAGAAACCGGGACAGGGGTAGTATGAACACTGAAGCTTTCTTT,CARNRDRGSMNTEAFF
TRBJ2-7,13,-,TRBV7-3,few,TGTGCCAGCAGCTTAACTCAGGGTTTCGAGCAGTACTTC,CASSLTQGFEQYF
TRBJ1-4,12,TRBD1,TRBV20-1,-,TGCAGTGCTAGAGGGGCAGGGGGCTCACTGTTTTTT,CSARGAGGSLFF
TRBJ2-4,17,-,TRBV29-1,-,TGCAGCGTTGAAGGGCCGGGGATCGGGGGCTCCAAAAACATTCAGTACTTC,CSVEGPGIGGSKNIQYF
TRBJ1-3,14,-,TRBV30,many,TGTGCCTGGAGTCTGGACAGATACGGAAACACCATATATTTT,CAWSLDRYGNTIYF
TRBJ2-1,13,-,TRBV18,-,TGTGCCAGCTCACCTGGCCTGACCAATGAGCAGTTCTTC,CASSPGLTNEQFF
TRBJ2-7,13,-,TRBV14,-,TGTGCCAGCAGCATCAACCGGGACACTTCGCAGTACTTC,CASSINRDTSQYF
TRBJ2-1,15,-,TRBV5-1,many,TGCGCCAGCAGCTTGGGCCGGGGCGCAAACAATGAGCAGTTCTTC,CASSLGRGANNEQFF
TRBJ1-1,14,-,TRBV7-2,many,TGCGCCAGCAGCCCGGGACGGTCGAACACTGAAGCTTTCTTT,CASSPGRSNTEAFF